The source of this T cell receptor beta chain is a study of blood T cell repertoires in COVID-19. Whole-study context: Both acute and convalescent COVID-19 samples were obtained from the United States, Italy and Spain. In each case, the material was cDNA or gDNA derived from T cells, B-cell-depleted T cells, or PBMCs.

The germline V gene encodes CDR1 SNHLY and CDR2 FYNNEI. Deletions cut 6 bases from V and 4 bases from J, with 12 bases between. The CDR3 is made up of 13 amino acids. Per the original methods: Amplifying reference gene primers gave estimates of nucleated cell counts. Sequencing used immunoSEQ multiplex PCR; TCRdb keeps in-frame clones, though not all of them. The V and J calls and the clone size are those of that table, but D and trimming were determined from the DNA. The table records some 130,000 clones, 60% to 85% of them present only once. The sequence was collected from an elderly man with acute or convalescent COVID-19. Sequencing used peripheral blood. The chain links TRBV2 to TRBJ1-2; tentative D call: TRBD1 (6 bases). DNA for the CDR3: TGTGCCAGCAGAGGGGGGGGTTTCTATGGCTACACCTTC. It specifies CASRGGGFYGYTF.